This TCR beta chain was captured in a study of PD-1 blockade in classical Hodgkin lymphoma. Germline V lookup: CDR1 MNHNY, CDR2 SVGAGI (reference sequence). V shed 6 bases and J 2 bases; nucleotides not matched to a gene: 5. The CDR3 extends over 15 amino acids. This sample's time point: cycle 4 day 1 (C4D1), after 6 weeks of nivolumab. Each and every patient relapsed after autologous stem cell transplantation, and patients got differing brentuximab vedotin exposure. Sequencing was performed with immunoSEQ multiplex PCR; in TCRdb, only in-frame clones are kept and a portion is missing. The repertoire holds roughly 16,000 clones, with roughly 85% as singletons.

The sample in question was peripheral blood mononuclear cells (PBMCs), obtained before the fourth cycle of nivolumab. This sequence joins TRBV6-6 and TRBJ1-3; 9 bases line up with TRBD1. This receptor was obtained from a human donor with classical Hodgkin lymphoma. The CDR3 loop is CASRGGTGTGNTIYF. CDR3 nucleotides: TGTGCCAGCAGGGGCGGGACAGGGACTGGAAACACCATATATTTT.